A single sample is the source of the 27 T cell receptor beta chains below, sequenced in a study of early T cells in non-severe SARS-CoV-2 infection. MiXCR, run by TCRdb on the 5' RACE reads, gives a single entry per CDR3 protein. The data show about 50,000 distinct CDR3 sequences, around 9.6% seen once. The input for sequencing was whole blood, taken at baseline. These receptors originate from an adult who was a healthcare worker with PCR-confirmed SARS-CoV-2 infection or an uninfected control (not recorded which).

In its sample, this clonotype was seen a few times. The genes are TRBV27 and TRBJ1-2, with D possibly matching TRBD1 (5 bases). The ends were cut back, 0 bases at V and 4 bases at J, with 12 bases in the middle. The CDR3 is 15 residues long. CDR1 is MNHEY and CDR2 is SMNVEV in the germline V gene (reference sequence). CDR3 sequence (DNA): TGTGCCAGCAGTTTATCGATTTGGGACGGCTATGGCTACACCTTC. This sequence encodes CASSLSIWDGYGYTF.

For the CDR3, the DNA is TGCGCCAGCAGCTTTACAGGGGACACTGAAGCTTTCTTT. Translated: CASSFTGDTEAFF. This chain uses TRBV5-1 with TRBJ1-1; 7 bases line up with TRBD1. This CDR3 contains 13 residues. Per germline, CDR1 SGHRS and CDR2 YFSETQ. Trimming cost V 2 bases and J 3 bases; bases outside gene matches: 1.

The chain combines TRBV9 with TRBJ2-3; D unclear. V was trimmed by 0 bases and J by 1 base, leaving 9 bases between them. Germline lookup yields CDR1 SGDLS and CDR2 YYNGEE. The CDR3 length is 15 residues. CDR3 protein: CASSVAARRTDTQYF. CDR3 nucleotide sequence: TGTGCCAGCAGCGTAGCAGCGCGGCGCACAGATACGCAGTATTTT.

In this sample, this clonotype turned up many times. This sequence joins TRBV7-9 and TRBJ2-3, with D unclear. CDR1 SEHNR and CDR2 FQNEAQ come from the germline V gene (reference sequence). V lost 1 base and J 0 bases, leaving 8 bases between the germline ends. The CDR3 has 15 amino acids. This CDR3 is CASSLVGASTDTQYF. CDR3 DNA sequence: TGTGCCAGCAGCTTAGTTGGAGCTAGCACAGATACGCAGTATTTT.

The sample holds many counts of this clonotype. The chain combines TRBV7-6 with TRBJ2-1; TRBD2 agrees at 10 bases. Germline lookup yields CDR1 SGHVS and CDR2 FNYEAQ. Trimming at V came to 1 base and at J to 9 bases, leaving 3 bases not matched to a gene. This CDR3 has 14 residues. The CDR3 DNA reads as TGTGCCAGCAGCTTAGGGCTAGCGGGGGTTGAGCAGTTCTTC. Translating gives CASSLGLAGVEQFF.

This chain joins TRBV5-1 and TRBJ2-3; 9 nucleotides match TRBD2. Looked up from germline, CDR1 is SGHRS and CDR2 is YFSETQ. The CDR3 is 15 amino acids. Trimming removed 4 bases from V and 5 bases from J; junction bases left unmatched: 8. Here the CDR3 DNA reads TGCGCCAGCAGCGGAAGCGGGGGGCCCGGAGATACGCAGTATTTT. Translated, it gives CASSGSGGPGDTQYF.

V is TRBV3-1 and J is TRBJ2-7; weak D call: TRBD2 (6 bases). The V gene lost 5 bases and the J gene lost 0 bases, with 20 bases spanning the gap. CDR1 and CDR2 from the germline V gene are LGHDT and YNNKEL (reference sequence). The CDR3 totals 17 residues. The CDR3 DNA sequence: TGTGCCAGCAGCGGGGACTTCGGCGGGATTCGCTCCTACGAGCAGTACTTC. Its protein is CASSGDFGGIRSYEQYF.

This clonotype turned up a few times. V and J are TRBV7-9 and TRBJ2-7; 12 bases map to TRBD2. Germline CDR1 SEHNR, CDR2 FQNEAQ (reference sequence). V dropped 5 bases and J dropped 6; count of bases not matched to a gene: 8. CDR3 length: 15 residues. The CDR3 DNA sequence: TGTGCCAGCAGCCCTCCACTAGCGGGAGGTGGCGAGCAGTACTTC. As protein: CASSPPLAGGGEQYF. Using reference TRBV7-9 and TRBJ2-7 for the parts outside the CDR3, the full variable domain is DTGVSQNPRHKITKRGQNVTFRCDPISEHNRLYWYRQTLGQGPEFLTYFQNEAQLEKSRLLSDRFSAERPKGSFSTLEIQRTEQGDSAMYLCASSPPLAGGGEQYFGPGTRLTVT.

This clonotype was seen a few times. CDR3 nucleotides: TGTGCCAGCAAATCCCCACCTACCCACACCGGGGAGCTGTTTTTT. Translated: CASKSPPTHTGELFF. The chain employs TRBV2 and TRBJ2-2; D is uncertain. Between the trimmed V and J ends, which lost 7 bases and 3 bases, there was a span of 15 bases. The CDR3 extends over 15 amino acids. CDR1 is SNHLY and CDR2 is FYNNEI in the germline V gene.

This clonotype has only a few counts. V and J are TRBV2 and TRBJ1-4; D remains ambiguous. CDR1 SNHLY and CDR2 FYNNEI come from the germline V gene. Trimming removed 6 bases at V and 13 bases at J, with 12 bases between. This CDR3 has 11 amino acids. CDR3 loop: CASSADGRLFF. Here the CDR3 DNA reads TGTGCCAGCAGCGCGGATGGTAGACTGTTTTTT.

J is TRBJ2-3 and V is TRBV11-2; no reliable D call. Trimming shortened V by 3 bases and J by 7 bases, and 8 bases separated the two germline ends. CDR1 and CDR2 from the germline V gene are SGHAT and FQNNGV. The CDR3 totals 12 residues. The CDR3 bases are TGTGCCAGCAGCTTGAATAGAAATACGCAGTATTTT. It translates to CASSLNRNTQYF.

The chain carries TRBV15 and TRBJ1-5, with unresolved D. With 3 bases removed from V and 10 bases from J, the gap between germline ends came to 13 bases. The CDR3 length is 13 residues. The germline CDR1 and CDR2 sequences are LNHNV and YYDKDF (reference sequence). CDR3 in amino acids: CATSREANGPQHF. DNA of the CDR3: TGTGCCACCAGCAGGGAGGCGAATGGACCCCAGCATTTT.

This clonotype was found a few times. The chain links TRBV24-1 to TRBJ2-5, with D perhaps TRBD1 or TRBD2 (5 bases each). The CDR3 covers 14 residues. Trimming took off 5 bases at V and 3 bases at J, with 12 bases between the two ends. Germline loops: CDR1 KGHDR, CDR2 SFDVKD. The DNA of the CDR3 is TGTGCCACCAGTGGTCGGGGCTCGGAAGAGACCCAGTACTTC. This translates into CATSGRGSEETQYF.

In this sample, this clonotype turned up a few times. The J gene is TRBJ2-1, the V gene TRBV10-2; D may correspond to TRBD1 or TRBD2 (5 bases each). Germline CDR1 and CDR2: WSHSY and SAAADI. The CDR3 sequence is 15 residues long. V was cut by 4 bases and J by 6 bases, with 16 bases left in between. The CDR3 DNA reads TGCGCCAGCAGTGTATCGGGACGGAAGGGCAATGAGCAGTTCTTC. This encodes CASSVSGRKGNEQFF.

This clonotype has more than one count but fewer than ten. The chain uses TRBV4-2 and TRBJ2-1; 10 positions match TRBD1. The CDR3 is made up of 17 amino acids. The germline V gene has CDR1 LGHNA and CDR2 YNFKEQ. J lost 1 base, V lost 3 bases, and 6 bases had no gene match. This chain's CDR3 is CASSHRQGAGSYNEQFF. CDR3 nucleotides: TGTGCCAGCAGCCACCGACAGGGGGCGGGATCCTACAATGAGCAGTTCTTC.

Ten or more counts support this clonotype. This chain connects TRBV7-2 to TRBJ2-7; TRBD1 matches at 7 bases. The CDR3 has 13 residues. Unmatched junction bases numbered 5, after V lost 3 bases and J lost 6 bases. Per the germline V gene, CDR1 is SGHTA and CDR2 is FQGNSA. As DNA, the CDR3 is TGTGCCAGCAGCTTGGCCTCAGGGGGCGAGCAGTACTTC. Residues: CASSLASGGEQYF.

This clonotype came up a few times. The rearrangement uses TRBV7-9 and TRBJ2-2, with 8 bases lining up with TRBD2. V lost 4 bases and J lost 0; bases outside the gene matches: 7. Germline CDR1 is SEHNR and CDR2 is FQNEAQ (reference sequence). This CDR3 has 17 amino acids. The CDR3 is CASSSVREGANTGELFF. CDR3 nucleotide sequence: TGTGCCAGCAGCTCCGTTCGGGAGGGGGCGAACACCGGGGAGCTGTTTTTT.

In the case of this clonotype: A junction boundary mismatches the germline segment, possibly from a read error. V is TRBV20-1 and J is TRBJ1-5; D may be TRBD1 (6 bases). The CDR3 has 16 amino acids. Germline lookup yields CDR1 DFQATT and CDR2 SNEGSKA (reference sequence). This CDR3 is CSARVGTTGNNQPQHF. The CDR3 DNA sequence: TGCAGTGCAAGAGTCGGCACGACAGGTAACAATCAGCCCCAGCATTTT.

This clonotype was recorded a few times. V and J are TRBV10-3 and TRBJ2-7; D is possibly TRBD2 (5 bases). The CDR3 has 12 residues. Germline V gene lookup returns CDR1 ENHRY and CDR2 SYGVKD. V dropped 3 bases and J dropped 5 bases, with 8 bases sitting between them. This chain's CDR3 is CAISERRDEQYF. CDR3 bases: TGTGCCATCAGTGAAAGGCGGGACGAGCAGTACTTC.

DNA for the CDR3: TGTGCCAGCAGTTTTGCGGGGTCCGCGGAGACCCAGTACTTC. Translation: CASSFAGSAETQYF. This chain links TRBV28 with TRBJ2-5; D perhaps matches TRBD2 (6 bases). V dropped 3 bases and J dropped 5 bases, with 13 bases sitting between them. CDR1 MDHEN and CDR2 SYDVKM come from the germline V gene. This CDR3 comprises 14 residues.

This rearrangement joins TRBV24-1 to TRBJ1-1, with 7 bases identical to TRBD1. CDR1 is KGHDR, CDR2 SFDVKD, per germline. J gave up 3 bases and V 9 bases, and 3 bases lay outside the gene matches. This CDR3 has 12 amino acids. The CDR3 DNA reads TGTGCCACCCAGGACAGGTACACTGAAGCTTTCTTT. It encodes CATQDRYTEAFF.

The table lists this clonotype with many counts. V gene TRBV18 combines with J gene TRBJ2-1; D uncertain. V shed 5 bases and J shed 1 base, with 9 bases lying between them. In germline, CDR1 is KGHSH, CDR2 LQKENI. The CDR3 has 14 residues. CDR3 nucleotide sequence: TGTGCCAGCTCAGACCTACGATCCTACAATGAGCAGTTCTTC. Protein: CASSDLRSYNEQFF.

This clonotype was counted many times. The gene calls are TRBV5-4 and TRBJ1-3; maybe TRBD1 (5 bases). The CDR3 runs 15 residues. With 0 bases removed from V and 12 bases from J, the gap between germline ends came to 19 bases. Germline V gives CDR1 SGHNT, CDR2 YYREEE (reference sequence). The CDR3 here is CASSLEAGRKTVIYF. In DNA form, the CDR3 reads TGTGCCAGCAGCTTGGAGGCAGGGAGGAAGACAGTCATATATTTT. Filled out from reference TRBV5-4 and TRBJ1-3, the complete variable domain reads ETGVTQSPTHLIKTRGQQVTLRCSSQSGHNTVSWYQQALGQGPQFIFQYYREEENGRGNFPPRFSGLQFPNYSSELNVNALELDDSALYLCASSLEAGRKTVIYFGEGSWLTVV.

The chain uses TRBV29-1 and TRBJ2-3; 8 bases agree with TRBD2. The CDR3 spans 14 residues. Unmatched junction bases numbered 6, after V lost 6 bases and J lost 1 base. Germline values: CDR1 SQVTM, CDR2 ANQGSEA. The CDR3, as DNA: TGCAGCGTGGTAGCGGGGTTCCGCACAGATACGCAGTATTTT. Encoded protein: CSVVAGFRTDTQYF.

V and J are TRBV29-1 and TRBJ1-3; D not resolved. CDR3 length: 12 amino acids. Per the germline V gene, CDR1 is SQVTM and CDR2 is ANQGSEA. V was cut by 3 bases and J by 0 bases, with 3 bases left in between. The CDR3 spells CSVDDSGNTIYF. CDR3 sequence (DNA): TGCAGCGTTGATGACTCTGGAAACACCATATATTTT.

This clonotype is medium-sized. The chain links TRBV6-6 to TRBJ2-7; weak D call: TRBD1 (6 bases). The CDR3 length is 16 residues. The V and J ends lost 2 bases and 6 bases respectively, with 20 bases between them. Germline CDR1 and CDR2: MNHNY and SVGAGI (reference sequence). CDR3 amino acids: CASSYPLGTRGGEQYF. CDR3 bases: TGTGCCAGCAGTTACCCGCTCGGGACAAGAGGGGGCGAGCAGTACTTC.

This clonotype was picked up many times. This chain joins TRBV6-1 and TRBJ2-3; a weak D match, TRBD1 (6 bases). Trimming shortened V by 2 bases and J by 4 bases, and 19 bases separated the two germline ends. The CDR3 has 17 residues. The V gene's germline CDR1 is MNHNS and CDR2 SASEGT. This CDR3 reads CASSETVGTPAADTQYF. CDR3 DNA: TGTGCCAGCAGTGAAACGGTCGGGACACCCGCGGCAGATACGCAGTATTTT.